This T cell receptor beta chain appears in the sequencing data of a study of patients and donors after allogeneic stem cell transplantation. TCRdb reanalysed the RT-PCR reads using MiXCR and keeps one entry per CDR3 protein. The sample contains about 230,000 distinct CDR3 sequences, over 12% of which appear only once. The V end was cut by 4 bases, the J end by 2 bases, with 8 bases between. The CDR3 spans 14 residues. Looked up from germline, CDR1 is ENHRY and CDR2 is SYGVKD. The chain is built from TRBV10-3 and TRBJ2-2, with D possibly TRBD1 on 5 matching bases. The TCR was taken from a human donor who was either an allogeneic HSCT recipient or a stem cell or donor lymphocyte infusion donor (not recorded which). It is not recorded whose cells these are; they may come from a transplant donor. Sequenced material: blood, either unsorted or a sorted T cell fraction (not recorded which). The CDR3 sequence: CAISAQGNTGELFF. The CDR3 nucleotides are TGTGCCATCAGTGCCCAGGGTAACACCGGGGAGCTGTTTTTT.